The clone carrying this T cell receptor (beta chain) was seen only a few times. The sample originates from a study of patients and donors after allogeneic stem cell transplantation. Germline trimming cut 7 bases from V and 6 bases from J; bases unmatched to any gene: 5. Germline V gene sequence: CDR1 MGHRA, CDR2 YSYEKL. The CDR3 covers 12 residues. TCRdb processed the RT-PCR reads anew with MiXCR; each CDR3 protein has one entry. The sample has 400,000 to 500,000 distinct CDR3 sequences, roughly 17% seen once. The sample taken for sequencing was blood, either unsorted or a sorted T cell fraction (not recorded which). This sequence joins TRBV4-1 and TRBJ1-2; 7 bases align to TRBD1. The clonotype was recovered from a human donor who was either an allogeneic HSCT recipient or a stem cell or donor lymphocyte infusion donor (not recorded which). It is not recorded whose cells these are; they may come from a transplant donor. The CDR3 region has the DNA TGCGCCAGCACCCCAGGGGGTGATGGCTACACCTTC. This gives the protein CASTPGGDGYTF.